The 15 T cell receptor beta chains presented below share a single source sample, sequenced in a study of blood T cells in healthy people across ages. It was with a sample-barcoded 5' primer and a J-beta primer mix that a second PCR of roughly 7 to 12 cycles was run. TCRdb re-called the 5' RACE reads through MiXCR, storing one row per CDR3 protein. In the table there are 780,000 or so distinct CDR3 sequences, 50% to 65% of which are singletons. The sequenced sample consisted of blood. The receptors were sampled from an older man in good health.

To note about this clonotype: At one of its ends the junction is not consistent with the germline gene, which may arise from a read error. The chain joins TRBV9 to TRBJ2-1; D remains unclear. CDR3 length equals 11 residues. Looked up from germline, CDR1 is SGDLS and CDR2 is YYNGEE. As DNA, the CDR3 is TGTGCCGGCAGCGTGGGAAATGAGCAGTTCTTC. Amino acid sequence: CAGSVGNEQFF.

The chain links TRBV28 to TRBJ1-2; D not certain. The germline V gene has CDR1 MDHEN and CDR2 SYDVKM. The V gene lost 6 bases and the J gene lost 10 bases, with 15 bases spanning the gap. CDR3 size: 12 residues. CDR3 sequence: CASSIAPTDYTF. The CDR3 nucleotides are TGTGCCAGCAGCATTGCCCCCACAGACTACACCTTC.

The CDR3 region has the DNA TGTGCCAGCAGCGCAACCCAGGTTATAGAGACCCAGTACTTC. This encodes CASSATQVIETQYF. This chain connects TRBV7-7 to TRBJ2-5; D is uncertain. The CDR3 is made up of 14 amino acids. Trimming stripped 5 bases from V and 4 bases from J, with 14 bases between. Germline V gene data show CDR1 as SSHAT and CDR2 as FNYEAQ (reference sequence).

There are a few counts of this clonotype. The CDR3 spells CASSLFRTGGLYEQYF. DNA of the CDR3: TGTGCCAGCAGCTTATTCAGGACAGGGGGTTTGTACGAGCAGTACTTC. The chain employs TRBV7-9 and TRBJ2-7; 10 nucleotides align to TRBD1. The germline gives CDR1 SEHNR, CDR2 FQNEAQ (reference sequence). Germline trimming cut 2 bases from V and 4 bases from J; bases unmatched to any gene: 8. This CDR3 comprises 16 residues.

This clonotype came up a few times. The gene calls are TRBV27 and TRBJ2-7; D is possibly TRBD1 or TRBD2 (5 bases each). V lost 8 bases to trimming and J lost 0 bases, with 11 bases between them. CDR1 and CDR2 from the germline V gene are MNHEY and SMNVEV (reference sequence). CDR3 length equals 13 residues. CDR3 residues: CASGDGRSYEQYF. The CDR3 DNA reads TGTGCCAGCGGGGACGGACGCTCCTACGAGCAGTACTTC.

The chain carries TRBV7-2 and TRBJ2-4; D remains ambiguous. The J call is uncertain, as TRBJ2-7 better fits the DNA end. This CDR3 is 15 amino acids long. The germline V gene has CDR1 SGHTA and CDR2 FQGNSA. Written as DNA, the CDR3 is TGTGCCAGCAGCTTAGCAATGGGCCTGTCCTACGAGCAGTACTTC. As protein: CASSLAMGLSYEQYF.

This chain connects TRBV24-1 to TRBJ2-1; the match to TRBD2 covers 11 bases. V shed 2 bases and J 8 bases; nucleotides not matched to a gene: 13. CDR3 length: 18 residues. Germline CDR1 reads KGHDR; CDR2 reads SFDVKD. DNA for the CDR3: TGTGCCACCAGTGATTCATCGGCACTAGCGGGAGTATGGGATGAGCAGTTCTTC. Translation: CATSDSSALAGVWDEQFF.

The chain employs TRBV7-2 and TRBJ2-3; 12 bases are a match to TRBD2. J lost 14 bases, V lost 4 bases, and 13 bases had no gene match. Germline CDR1 and CDR2: SGHTA and FQGNSA. The CDR3 contains 15 residues. CDR3 coding DNA: TGTGCCAGCAGCTATCGACTAGCGGGAGACAGATACGCGTATTTT. Its protein is CASSYRLAGDRYAYF.

This clonotype was seen more than once but under ten times. This sequence joins TRBV9 and TRBJ1-1; the D is unclear. CDR3 length: 14 residues. Germline CDR1 and CDR2: SGDLS and YYNGEE. The V and J ends lost 2 bases and 1 base respectively, with 9 bases between them. The CDR3 reads CASSVEGRNTEAFF. CDR3 nucleotides: TGTGCCAGCAGCGTGGAAGGAAGGAACACTGAAGCTTTCTTT.

The genes are TRBV5-5 and TRBJ1-6, with D unclear. V was cut by 4 bases and J by 10 bases, with 18 bases left in between. Germline V gives CDR1 SGHKS, CDR2 YYEKEE (reference sequence). CDR3 length: 15 amino acids. CDR3 sequence (DNA): TGTGCCAGCAGCCAAGAAACCGCAGTAGGCTCACCCCTCCACTTT. This codes for CASSQETAVGSPLHF.

This clonotype occurred once. The rearrangement joins TRBV5-1 to TRBJ2-2, with D possibly called TRBD1 or TRBD2 (6 bases each). Deletions cut 1 base from V and 5 bases from J, with 12 bases between. The CDR3 runs to 15 residues. CDR1 and CDR2 from the germline V gene are SGHRS and YFSETQ. The CDR3 nucleotides read TGCGCCAGCAGCTTGAAGGGGGGCGATACCGGGGAGCTGTTTTTT. Protein sequence: CASSLKGGDTGELFF.

The chain is built from TRBV10-3 and TRBJ1-6; D gene uncertain. V lost 9 bases and J 4 bases, leaving 10 bases between the germline ends. Germline loops: CDR1 ENHRY, CDR2 SYGVKD. The CDR3 length is 13 residues. CDR3 DNA: TGTGCCATTCATCCGGATTATAATTCACCCCTCCACTTT. It specifies CAIHPDYNSPLHF.

On this clonotype: An end of the junction does not agree with germline; a read error may underlie this. V usage is TRBV4-1 and J usage is TRBJ2-5; no definite D call. Germline loops: CDR1 MGHRA, CDR2 YSYEKL. This CDR3 spans 15 amino acids. The CDR3 bases are TGCCCCAGCAGCCAAGTGGGTCTTAGCCAAGAGACCCAGTACTTC. It is translated as CPSSQVGLSQETQYF.

This rearrangement joins TRBV5-1 to TRBJ2-3; 11 nucleotides line up with TRBD2. The CDR3 loop spans 16 amino acids. J was trimmed by 2 bases and V by 2 bases; bases with no gene match: 4. Germline CDR1 SGHRS, CDR2 YFSETQ. The CDR3 spells CASSFGLAGLTDTQYF. CDR3 bases: TGCGCCAGCAGCTTCGGACTAGCGGGCCTCACAGATACGCAGTATTTT. The full variable domain, its missing parts supplied by reference TRBV5-1 and TRBJ2-3, is KAGVTQTPRYLIKTRGQQVTLSCSPISGHRSVSWYQQTPGQGLQFLFEYFSETQRNKGNFPGRFSGRQFSNSRSEMNVSTLELGDSALYLCASSFGLAGLTDTQYFGPGTRLTVL.

The chain recombines TRBV2 with TRBJ2-2, with D maybe TRBD1 (5 bases). Germline V gene sequence: CDR1 SNHLY, CDR2 FYNNEI. V was shortened by 4 bases and J by 0 bases, with 9 bases between the two germline ends. The CDR3 is 15 amino acids. CDR3 loop: CASSATGANTGELFF. CDR3 nucleotide sequence: TGTGCCAGCAGTGCAACAGGCGCGAACACCGGGGAGCTGTTTTTT.